The clone carrying this T cell receptor (beta chain) was seen only once. Its specificity is unknown. Profiled with immunoSEQ multiplex PCR; TCRdb holds only in-frame clones, not every one. The top ten hold under 0.8% of the sample, which has over a million clones, 78% seen once. The CDR3 length is 16 residues. CDR1 and CDR2 from the germline V gene are SNHLY and FYNNEI. Trimming cost V 4 bases and J 2 bases, with 15 bases left between them. This entry comes from a study of shared clonotypes between healthy human individuals. Study-wide findings and caveats: Generally, estimated richness proved larger in naive subsets than it did in memory subsets. Incompleteness in sorted-subset sequencing, despite large depth, was shown by rarefaction.

The source is a man aged 18 to 30 in good health. Some clones in this sample may be carry-over from other donors' samples. Sample: memory CD4+ T cells from PBMCs. Described subset: CD45RA-negative fraction. The chain carries TRBV2 and TRBJ2-1; D unclear. Here the CDR3 DNA reads TGTGCCAGCAGTGCTGACCTCCGATACGCCTACAATGAGCAGTTCTTC. This translates into CASSADLRYAYNEQFF. Full variable domain (rest looked up from reference TRBV2 and TRBJ2-1): EPEVTQTPSHQVTQMGQEVILRCVPISNHLYFYWYRQILGQKVEFLVSFYNNEISEKSEIFDDQFSVERPDGSNFTLKIRSTKLEDSAMYFCASSADLRYAYNEQFFGPGTRLTVL.